One and the same sample provided the 32 T cell receptor beta chains below, sequenced in a study of blood T cell repertoires in COVID-19. Assay: immunoSEQ multiplex PCR; the TCRdb copy retains only in-frame clones and omits some. The sample lists a few hundred thousand clones, around nine tenths seen once, with roughly 6.4% in the top ten. Sequenced material: peripheral blood. The receptors stem from a man in his 60s who had recovered from COVID-19.

V and J are TRBV6-1 and TRBJ1-2; D might be TRBD1 (5 bases). V shed 2 bases and J shed 5 bases, with 15 bases lying between them. Germline CDR1 is MNHNS and CDR2 is SASEGT. This CDR3 has 15 amino acids. The CDR3 reads CASSESQGQSYGYTF. The CDR3 coding sequence is TGTGCCAGCAGTGAATCCCAAGGACAATCATATGGCTACACCTTC.

The gene calls are TRBV3-1 (or the pseudogene TRBV3-2) and TRBJ1-2; TRBD1 matches at 7 bases. This CDR3 comprises 13 residues. The germline gives CDR1 LGHDT, CDR2 YNNKEL (reference sequence). Unmatched junction bases numbered 5, after V lost 2 bases and J lost 8 bases. Here the CDR3 DNA reads TGTGCCAGCAGCCAACCGACAGGGCCCGGCTACACCTTC. This gives the protein CASSQPTGPGYTF.

This chain links TRBV19 with TRBJ1-2; 8 positions agree with TRBD1. CDR3 length: 14 residues. In germline, CDR1 is LNHDA, CDR2 SQIVND (reference sequence). Unmatched junction bases numbered 6, after V lost 6 bases and J lost 3 bases. CDR3 residues: CASREQGADYGYTF. In DNA, the CDR3 is TGTGCCAGTAGGGAGCAGGGGGCGGACTATGGCTACACCTTC.

This clone was detected once. J is TRBJ2-5 and V is TRBV7-2; 8 bases agree with TRBD1. Germline assignment: CDR1 SGHTA and CDR2 FQGNSA. Unmatched junction bases numbered 12, after V lost 1 base and J lost 2 bases. CDR3 length equals 18 residues. The CDR3 reads CASSLGTGLIVGQETQYF. The DNA of the CDR3 is TGTGCCAGCAGCTTAGGGACAGGGTTGATCGTTGGTCAAGAGACCCAGTACTTC.

CDR3 coding DNA: TGTGCCAGCAGCGTAGACATGAAACAGTACAATGAGCAGTTCTTC. Protein: CASSVDMKQYNEQFF. This chain joins TRBV9 and TRBJ2-1; D gene unclear. Trimming left V 0 bases short and J 4 bases short, with 11 bases between. The CDR3 has 15 residues. Germline CDR1 and CDR2: SGDLS and YYNGEE. The whole variable domain, filled in from reference TRBV9 and TRBJ2-1, reads DSGVTQTPKHLITATGQRVTLRCSPRSGDLSVYWYQQSLDQGLQFLIQYYNGEERAKGNILERFSAQQFPDLHSELNLSSLELGDSALYFCASSVDMKQYNEQFFGPGTRLTVL.

V gene TRBV5-4 combines with J gene TRBJ2-5; the match to TRBD2 covers 8 bases. Looked up from germline, CDR1 is SGHNT and CDR2 is YYREEE (reference sequence). CDR3 length equals 15 residues. Germline trimming cut 2 bases from V and 5 bases from J; bases unmatched to any gene: 8. CDR3 in amino acids: CASSFGAGERETQYF. The CDR3 DNA reads TGTGCCAGCAGCTTCGGAGCGGGAGAGCGGGAGACCCAGTACTTC.

The gene calls are TRBV9 and TRBJ1-6; D gene ambiguous. V dropped 0 bases and J dropped 12 bases, with 7 bases sitting between them. The length of the CDR3 is 12 residues. Germline CDR1 SGDLS, CDR2 YYNGEE. The CDR3 region is CASSVGQKPLHF. In DNA form, the CDR3 reads TGTGCCAGCAGCGTAGGGCAGAAACCCCTCCACTTT.

This clone was observed once. The J gene is TRBJ2-5, the V gene TRBV18; unclear D gene. Germline V gives CDR1 KGHSH, CDR2 LQKENI. The CDR3 runs to 13 residues. V lost 0 bases and J 2 bases, leaving 4 bases between the germline ends. The CDR3 here is CASSPPAQETQYF. As DNA, the CDR3 is TGTGCCAGCTCACCACCAGCGCAAGAGACCCAGTACTTC.

This clone appeared once. This rearrangement joins TRBV5-6 to TRBJ2-7; D gene ambiguous. The CDR3 totals 14 residues. Germline V gene lookup returns CDR1 SGHDT and CDR2 YYEEEE. V lost 0 bases and J lost 4, with 11 bases in between. This CDR3 is CASSLVSSFYEQYF. CDR3 in DNA: TGTGCCAGCAGCTTGGTGTCTAGTTTTTACGAGCAGTACTTC.

The chain couples TRBV19 to TRBJ2-2, with 14 bases matching TRBD2. Germline V gene sequence: CDR1 LNHDA, CDR2 SQIVND (reference sequence). V gave up 6 bases and J gave up 1 base; unmatched junction bases: 7. This CDR3 comprises 18 residues. CDR3 nucleotides: TGTGCCAGTAGACCAGGACTAGCGGGGGGAATGAACACCGGGGAGCTGTTTTTT. It yields the protein CASRPGLAGGMNTGELFF.

This clone was observed a single time. The V call is TRBV19, the J call TRBJ1-5, with a weak D call TRBD1 (6 bases). V lost 5 bases, J lost 0 bases, and 23 bases lay in between. Germline V gene data show CDR1 as LNHDA and CDR2 as SQIVND (reference sequence). The CDR3 extends over 19 amino acids. This CDR3 reads CASSVQTGLGGYSNQPQHF. The CDR3 DNA reads TGTGCCAGTAGTGTACAGACAGGCCTTGGGGGTTATAGCAATCAGCCCCAGCATTTT.

This chain links TRBV6-4 with TRBJ2-1, with 16 bases aligning to TRBD2. CDR3 size: 16 residues. Unmatched junction bases numbered 2, after V lost 2 bases and J lost 7 bases. CDR1 and CDR2 (germline): MRHNA, SNTAGT. Here the CDR3 DNA reads TGTGCCAGCAGTGACGGGACTAGCGGGAGGGGGAATGAGCAGTTCTTC. Translating it yields CASSDGTSGRGNEQFF.

V gene TRBV5-5 combines with J gene TRBJ1-3; D uncertain. This CDR3 is 17 amino acids long. CDR1 SGHKS and CDR2 YYEKEE come from the germline V gene (reference sequence). V lost 0 bases and J 0 bases, leaving 13 bases between the germline ends. This CDR3 reads CASSLGSSSSSGNTIYF. In nucleotides, the CDR3 is TGTGCCAGCAGCTTGGGAAGTTCTTCCAGCTCTGGAAACACCATATATTTT. The full variable domain, completed using reference TRBV5-5 and TRBJ1-3, is DAGVTQSPTHLIKTRGQQVTLRCSPISGHKSVSWYQQVLGQGPQFIFQYYEKEERGRGNFPDRFSARQFPNYSSELNVNALLLGDSALYLCASSLGSSSSSGNTIYFGEGSWLTVV.

The chain has TRBV9 and TRBJ2-1; perhaps TRBD2 as D (5 bases). Trimming took off 3 bases at V and 2 bases at J, with 9 bases between the two ends. This CDR3 comprises 14 residues. Germline CDR1 is SGDLS and CDR2 is YYNGEE. The CDR3: CASSAVGAYNEQFF. In DNA, the CDR3 is TGTGCCAGCAGCGCGGTCGGGGCCTACAATGAGCAGTTCTTC.

The chain has TRBV27 and TRBJ2-1; 13 bases match TRBD2. V lost 6 bases, J lost 6 bases, and 5 bases stayed unmatched. Germline V CDR1 and CDR2: MNHEY, SMNVEV (reference sequence). This CDR3 spans 15 amino acids. The CDR3 region has the DNA TGTGCCAGCAGGAAGACTAGCGGGGGGTCCAATGAGCAGTTCTTC. This codes for CASRKTSGGSNEQFF.

V usage is TRBV4-2 and J usage is TRBJ1-1, with TRBD1 identical over 8 bases. Germline CDR1 LGHNA, CDR2 YNFKEQ. This CDR3 region has 17 residues. Trimming at V came to 0 bases and at J to 3 bases, leaving 9 bases not matched to a gene. CDR3 DNA: TGTGCCAGCAGCCAAGATAAGAGACAGGGGAGGGACACTGAAGCTTTCTTT. Translation: CASSQDKRQGRDTEAFF.

The rearrangement joins TRBV5-1 to TRBJ2-1; D remains unclear. Germline V gives CDR1 SGHRS, CDR2 YFSETQ. This CDR3 is built from 15 residues. V dropped 4 bases and J dropped 4 bases, with 15 bases sitting between them. This CDR3 reads CASSLEPGLYNEQFF. In DNA, the CDR3 is TGCGCCAGCAGCCTGGAGCCAGGTCTATACAATGAGCAGTTCTTC. The whole variable domain, remainder taken from reference TRBV5-1 and TRBJ2-1, is KAGVTQTPRYLIKTRGQQVTLSCSPISGHRSVSWYQQTPGQGLQFLFEYFSETQRNKGNFPGRFSGRQFSNSRSEMNVSTLELGDSALYLCASSLEPGLYNEQFFGPGTRLTVL.

The chain links TRBV9 to TRBJ1-6; 8 bases agree with TRBD1. There are 15 residues in the CDR3. V dropped 0 bases and J dropped 7; count of bases not matched to a gene: 3. The germline CDR1 and CDR2 sequences are SGDLS and YYNGEE. The CDR3 coding sequence is TGTGCCAGCAGCGTAGTAGACAGGGGCAATTCACCCCTCCACTTT. Amino acid sequence: CASSVVDRGNSPLHF.

The gene calls are TRBV7-6 and TRBJ2-1, with 11 bases lining up with TRBD2. Germline CDR1 and CDR2: SGHVS and FNYEAQ. The CDR3 is 15 amino acids. Losses at the gene ends were 5 bases for V and 2 bases for J; bases not matched to a gene: 2. The CDR3 nucleotides are TGTGCCAGCAGCAATAGCGGGGGGGCCTACAATGAGCAGTTCTTC. This sequence encodes CASSNSGGAYNEQFF.

The chain recombines TRBV6-6 with TRBJ1-6, with D maybe TRBD1 (5 bases). This CDR3 comprises 15 residues. Trimming pared 3 bases from V and 10 bases from J, leaving 16 bases between. Germline CDR1 is MNHNY and CDR2 is SVGAGI (reference sequence). DNA for the CDR3: TGTGCCAGCAGTTATATGGGGGTAGGAGGGTCACCCCTCCACTTT. Protein sequence: CASSYMGVGGSPLHF.

This clone appeared a few times. CDR3 loop: CASSLGRGTGELFF. DNA for the CDR3: TGTGCCAGCAGCTTAGGAAGGGGCACCGGGGAGCTGTTTTTT. The chain links TRBV7-2 to TRBJ2-2; maybe TRBD1 (5 bases). The CDR3 is 14 residues long. The germline V gene has CDR1 SGHTA and CDR2 FQGNSA. Trimming cost V 1 base and J 4 bases, with 7 bases left between them.

The chain joins TRBV9 to TRBJ2-2, with 12 bases lining up with TRBD2. This CDR3 has 17 amino acids. With 0 bases clipped from V and 4 bases from J, the junction kept 4 bases outside the gene matches. Germline CDR1 is SGDLS and CDR2 is YYNGEE. CDR3 bases: TGTGCCAGCAGCGTAGGACTAGCGGGAGCGGGCACCGGGGAGCTGTTTTTT. It yields the protein CASSVGLAGAGTGELFF. The variable domain in full, with the rest retrieved from reference TRBV9 and TRBJ2-2, is DSGVTQTPKHLITATGQRVTLRCSPRSGDLSVYWYQQSLDQGLQFLIQYYNGEERAKGNILERFSAQQFPDLHSELNLSSLELGDSALYFCASSVGLAGAGTGELFFGEGSRLTVL.

The V call is TRBV4-1, the J call TRBJ2-1; a weak D match, TRBD2 (5 bases). There are 17 residues in the CDR3. Per germline, CDR1 MGHRA and CDR2 YSYEKL. V lost 0 bases and J lost 3, with 15 bases in between. DNA of the CDR3: TGCGCCAGCAGCCAAGATAGAGGGCTACCCCTCTACAATGAGCAGTTCTTC. It codes for CASSQDRGLPLYNEQFF.

The chain couples TRBV30 to TRBJ1-2, with 9 nucleotides matching TRBD1. Trimming cost V 1 base and J 6 bases; bases outside gene matches: 0. The CDR3 runs to 12 residues. Germline CDR1 GTSNPN, CDR2 SVGIG (reference sequence). This CDR3 is CAWSGTGDGYTF. DNA for the CDR3: TGTGCCTGGAGTGGGACAGGGGATGGCTACACCTTC.

This chain joins TRBV19 and TRBJ2-7; the match to TRBD1 covers 9 bases. With V trimmed by 7 bases and J by 4 bases, 11 bases remained unmatched. The CDR3 has 15 residues. CDR1 and CDR2 from the germline V gene are LNHDA and SQIVND (reference sequence). The CDR3 is CASTLGAGQGYEQYF. The CDR3 nucleotides read TGTGCCAGTACCCTCGGAGCGGGACAGGGATACGAGCAGTACTTC.

V gene TRBV6-5 combines with J gene TRBJ2-1; D possibly corresponds to TRBD2 (6 bases). The germline V and J ends were trimmed by 10 bases and 0 bases, with 10 bases remaining between them. Germline V gives CDR1 MNHEY, CDR2 SVGAGI. This CDR3 has 13 amino acids. In DNA form, the CDR3 reads TGTGCCACCCATAGCGGCTCCTACAATGAGCAGTTCTTC. This sequence encodes CATHSGSYNEQFF.

The chain joins TRBV6-2 or TRBV6-3 to TRBJ2-1; TRBD2 matches 14 bases. CDR1 is MNHEY and CDR2 is SVGEGT in the germline V gene. The CDR3 has 16 residues. With 4 bases clipped from V and 9 bases from J, the junction kept 8 bases outside the gene matches. The CDR3 region is CASSSQGLAGVLEQFF. Here the CDR3 DNA reads TGTGCCAGCAGTTCCCAGGGACTAGCGGGAGTTCTTGAGCAGTTCTTC.

The rearrangement links TRBV3-1 (or the pseudogene TRBV3-2) to TRBJ2-6, with a weak D call TRBD1 (6 bases). The germline CDR1 and CDR2 sequences are LGHDT and YNNKEL (reference sequence). V lost 2 bases and J 0 bases, leaving 11 bases between the germline ends. There are 17 residues in the CDR3. The chain's CDR3 is CASSQTGQNSGANVLTF. CDR3 nucleotide sequence: TGTGCCAGCAGCCAAACAGGACAGAACTCTGGGGCCAACGTCCTGACTTTC.

This chain links TRBV11-2 with TRBJ1-2; D remains ambiguous. CDR3 length equals 12 residues. Trimming stripped 3 bases from V and 8 bases from J, with 10 bases between. CDR1 is SGHAT, CDR2 FQNNGV, per germline. DNA for the CDR3: TGTGCCAGCAGCTTTTCCCGGGAGGGCTACACCTTC. This translates into CASSFSREGYTF. Variable domain in full (rest from reference TRBV11-2 and TRBJ1-2): EAGVAQSPRYKIIEKRQSVAFWCNPISGHATLYWYQQILGQGPKLLIQFQNNGVVDDSQLPKDRFSAERLKGVDSTLKIQPAKLEDSAVYLCASSFSREGYTFGSGTRLTVV.

This clone turned up a few times. The chain links TRBV4-2 to TRBJ2-7; 11 bases are a match to TRBD2. The V gene's germline CDR1 is LGHNA and CDR2 YNFKEQ. The CDR3 spans 19 residues. The junction had 15 bases not matched to a gene; V was cut back by 0 bases and J by 5 bases. The CDR3 sequence is CASSQDRGVAGGPYNEQYF. In DNA form, the CDR3 reads TGTGCCAGCAGCCAAGATCGGGGGGTAGCGGGAGGGCCCTACAACGAGCAGTACTTC.

V and J are TRBV30 and TRBJ1-4; 8 nucleotides line up with TRBD1. The germline V gene encodes CDR1 GTSNPN and CDR2 SVGIG (reference sequence). The CDR3 runs 15 residues. J lost 4 bases, V lost 7 bases, and 11 bases had no gene match. CDR3 nucleotides: TGTGCCTTCCCGGCGTCGACAGGGGTTAATGAAAAACTGTTTTTT. Its translation is CAFPASTGVNEKLFF.

The rearrangement links TRBV5-1 to TRBJ2-1; D possibly corresponds to TRBD2 (6 bases). Germline V gives CDR1 SGHRS, CDR2 YFSETQ. The CDR3 totals 15 residues. V was pared by 3 bases and J by 9 bases, with 19 bases between. The CDR3 here is CASSSGLATQVEQFF. The CDR3 DNA follows: TGCGCCAGCAGCTCGGGACTCGCCACCCAGGTTGAGCAGTTCTTC.